Sequencing of this T cell receptor (beta chain) was carried out in a study of blood T cell repertoires in COVID-19. For the study at large: Material from acute and convalescent COVID-19 was sourced from the United States, Italy and Spain. PBMCs, B-cell-depleted T cells, or T cells were the source of the cDNA or gDNA that made up the material.

In the authors' methods: By means of reference gene primer amplification, nucleated cell counts were estimated. Generated by immunoSEQ multiplex PCR, the TCRdb table keeps only in-frame clones and is missing some. V, J and clone size reflect that table, while D and trimming were determined from the DNA. Of some 110,000 clones detected, less than 85% appear once; the ten largest clones hold about 2.5%. Trimming cost V 0 bases and J 2 bases, with 8 bases left between them. CDR3 length: 15 residues. CDR1 and CDR2 from the germline V gene are LGHNA and YNFKEQ. This sequence joins TRBV4-2 and TRBJ1-3; tentative D call: TRBD1 (5 bases). The TCR sequence derives from a man over 45 with acute or convalescent COVID-19. The sample taken for sequencing was peripheral blood. In nucleotides, the CDR3 is TGTGCCAGCAGCCAAGATGGGGGGGCTGGAAACACCATATATTTT. Protein product: CASSQDGGAGNTIYF.